Presented here are 14 T cell receptor beta chains from one specimen sequenced in a study of cytomegalovirus exposure and HLA in healthy donors. Use of 60 Vbeta and 13 Jbeta primers characterized the PCR. Method: immunoSEQ multiplex PCR; TCRdb's copy keeps in-frame clones and lacks some. This sample has roughly 100,000 clones; 70% to 80% occur once, and the top ten carry around 3%. Sequenced: PBMCs. Receptors originate from a male donor in good health and CMV-seropositive.

V usage is TRBV2 and J usage is TRBJ1-1; a possible D gene is TRBD1 (6 bases). With 6 bases removed from V and 2 bases from J, the gap between germline ends came to 13 bases. CDR1 is SNHLY, CDR2 FYNNEI, per germline. The CDR3 has 14 amino acids. The DNA of the CDR3 is TGTGCCAGCAGCTCCCAGGGGATAAACACTGAAGCTTTCTTT. Residues: CASSSQGINTEAFF.

J is TRBJ2-1 and V is TRBV7-9, with TRBD2 matching over 7 bases. Trimming cost V 6 bases and J 4 bases; bases outside gene matches: 12. This CDR3 has 16 amino acids. The germline V gene encodes CDR1 SEHNR and CDR2 FQNEAQ (reference sequence). This CDR3 reads CASSLSGGVGYNEQFF. The CDR3 DNA sequence: TGTGCCAGCAGTCTTAGTGGGGGGGTAGGGTACAATGAGCAGTTCTTC.

This clone was found once. The chain joins TRBV11-2 to TRBJ2-7, with D perhaps TRBD2 (6 bases). CDR1 and CDR2 from the germline V gene are SGHAT and FQNNGV. V was shortened by 5 bases and J by 2 bases, with 16 bases between the two germline ends. The CDR3 spans 15 residues. CDR3 residues: CASSLTSEGAYEQYF. The CDR3, as DNA: TGTGCCAGCAGCCTGACTAGTGAGGGAGCCTACGAGCAGTACTTC. Using reference TRBV11-2 and TRBJ2-7 for the parts outside the CDR3, the full variable domain is EAGVAQSPRYKIIEKRQSVAFWCNPISGHATLYWYQQILGQGPKLLIQFQNNGVVDDSQLPKDRFSAERLKGVDSTLKIQPAKLEDSAVYLCASSLTSEGAYEQYFGPGTRLTVT.

CDR3 protein: CASRFGTGGNTEAFF. CDR3 nucleotides: TGTGCCAGCAGATTCGGGACAGGGGGCAACACTGAAGCTTTCTTT. The chain combines TRBV5-4 with TRBJ1-1, with TRBD1 matching over 12 bases. V was pared by 5 bases and J by 2 bases, with 4 bases of the junction left unmatched. CDR1 is SGHNT and CDR2 is YYREEE in the germline V gene (reference sequence). CDR3 length: 15 amino acids. The full variable domain, completed using reference TRBV5-4 and TRBJ1-1, is ETGVTQSPTHLIKTRGQQVTLRCSSQSGHNTVSWYQQALGQGPQFIFQYYREEENGRGNFPPRFSGLQFPNYSSELNVNALELDDSALYLCASRFGTGGNTEAFFGQGTRLTVV.

The rearrangement links TRBV30 to TRBJ2-4, with 7 bases matching TRBD1. From germline, CDR1 is GTSNPN and CDR2 SVGIG (reference sequence). The length of the CDR3 is 13 residues. J gave up 8 bases and V 4 bases, and 8 bases lay outside the gene matches. CDR3 region: CAWKRGPADIQYF. The CDR3 nucleotides are TGTGCCTGGAAGAGGGGGCCCGCGGACATTCAGTACTTC.

The chain carries TRBV14 and TRBJ2-1, with a possible D match to TRBD1 (5 bases). Trimming removed 1 base from V and 7 bases from J, with 11 bases in between. The CDR3 runs 14 residues. In germline, CDR1 is SGHDN, CDR2 FVKESK. CDR3 nucleotide sequence: TGTGCCAGCAGCCAAGGTCAGGGCAAGAATGAGCAGTTCTTC. It encodes CASSQGQGKNEQFF.

The V gene is TRBV6-1, the J gene TRBJ2-7; D possibly corresponds to TRBD2 (6 bases). The CDR3 is 15 amino acids. Deletions cut 4 bases from V and 6 bases from J, with 19 bases between. Germline V gene lookup returns CDR1 MNHNS and CDR2 SASEGT. The DNA for the CDR3 is TGTGCCAGCAGTGGAGCGACCCGGGGAGGAATCGAGCAGTACTTC. Its translation is CASSGATRGGIEQYF.

The chain couples TRBV5-1 to TRBJ2-7; D is possibly TRBD1 (5 bases). Per germline, CDR1 SGHRS and CDR2 YFSETQ. The CDR3 is 14 residues long. V lost 0 bases to trimming and J lost 5 bases, with 12 bases between them. CDR3 region: CASSLAQGVNEQYF. The CDR3 nucleotides read TGCGCCAGCAGCTTGGCTCAGGGCGTAAACGAGCAGTACTTC.

This sequence joins TRBV9 and TRBJ2-2, with D maybe TRBD1 (7 bases). Trimming removed 3 bases at V and 4 bases at J, with 31 bases between. The CDR3 is 21 amino acids. Germline V gives CDR1 SGDLS, CDR2 YYNGEE. The DNA of the CDR3 is TGTGCCAGCAGCGGGACTACCTTCTCGGACAGGCTGAGGGTGGGCACCGGGGAGCTGTTTTTT. Its protein is CASSGTTFSDRLRVGTGELFF.

V usage is TRBV5-6 and J usage is TRBJ1-1; D gene ambiguous. The V gene's germline CDR1 is SGHDT and CDR2 YYEEEE. This CDR3 region has 13 residues. The germline V and J ends were trimmed by 1 base and 11 bases, with 15 bases remaining between them. CDR3 residues: CASSLRSALRAFF. The CDR3 nucleotides are TGTGCCAGCAGCTTGCGCAGCGCCCTACGGGCTTTCTTT.

The chain is built from TRBV9 and TRBJ1-4, with 9 nucleotides matching TRBD1. Germline V lookup: CDR1 SGDLS, CDR2 YYNGEE. This CDR3 has 17 amino acids. The ends lost 2 bases at V and 4 bases at J; junction bases unmatched: 9. Here the CDR3 DNA reads TGTGCCAGCAGCGTGACCGATCAGGGACAGGGTAATGAAAAACTGTTTTTT. It codes for CASSVTDQGQGNEKLFF. Combining the CDR3 with reference TRBV9 and TRBJ1-4 gives the whole variable domain DSGVTQTPKHLITATGQRVTLRCSPRSGDLSVYWYQQSLDQGLQFLIQYYNGEERAKGNILERFSAQQFPDLHSELNLSSLELGDSALYFCASSVTDQGQGNEKLFFGSGTQLSVL.

Here the CDR3 DNA reads TGCGCCAGCAGCCGGGACAGGGGGAGACCCCTCCACTTT. Translating gives CASSRDRGRPLHF. The rearrangement uses TRBV4-3 and TRBJ1-6; 11 positions match TRBD1. Trimming at V came to 4 bases and at J to 12 bases, leaving 2 bases not matched to a gene. The CDR3 runs to 13 residues. Germline V CDR1 and CDR2: LGHNA, YSLEER.

This sequence joins TRBV10-3 and TRBJ2-1; 9 positions match TRBD1. The CDR3 is 12 residues long. V lost 9 bases to trimming and J lost 7 bases; unmatched junction nucleotides: 4. Per germline, CDR1 ENHRY and CDR2 SYGVKD. The DNA of the CDR3 is TGTGCCATTGGGACAGGGACGAATGAGCAGTTCTTC. This sequence encodes CAIGTGTNEQFF.

A note on this clone: Other DNA sequences of this sample code for an identical CDR3. V usage is TRBV18 and J usage is TRBJ2-3, with 11 nucleotides matching TRBD1. The J segment lost 3 bases and the V segment lost 3 bases, leaving 5 bases of the junction unmatched. This CDR3 spans 16 amino acids. Germline CDR1 KGHSH, CDR2 LQKENI. The CDR3 loop is CASSPAGTGGTDTQYF. For the CDR3, the DNA is TGTGCCAGCTCACCTGCCGGGACAGGGGGGACAGATACGCAGTATTTT.